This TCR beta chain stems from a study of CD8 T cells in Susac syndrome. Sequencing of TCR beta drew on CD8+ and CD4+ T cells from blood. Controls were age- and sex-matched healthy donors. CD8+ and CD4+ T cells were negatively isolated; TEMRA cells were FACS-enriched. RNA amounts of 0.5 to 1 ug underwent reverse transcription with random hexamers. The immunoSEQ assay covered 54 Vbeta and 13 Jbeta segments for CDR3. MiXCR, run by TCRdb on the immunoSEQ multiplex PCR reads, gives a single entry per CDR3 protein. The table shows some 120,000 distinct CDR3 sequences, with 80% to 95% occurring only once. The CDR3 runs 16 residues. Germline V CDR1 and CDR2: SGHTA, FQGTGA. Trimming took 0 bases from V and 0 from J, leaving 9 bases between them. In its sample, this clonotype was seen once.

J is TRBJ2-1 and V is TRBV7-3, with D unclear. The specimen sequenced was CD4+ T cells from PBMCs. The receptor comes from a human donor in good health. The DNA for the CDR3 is TGTGCCAGCAGCTTAACACCAGTAAACTCCTACAATGAGCAGTTCTTC. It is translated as CASSLTPVNSYNEQFF.